This section outlines one T cell receptor beta chain sequence together with its context. The antigen it binds to is not known. No much larger clone exists at a distance of one base, and base qualities are not known. This entry is derived from a study of blood T cell repertoires in COVID-19 (dated by TCRdb to about 2020). Concerning the study at large: Samples covering the acute and convalescent phases of COVID-19 were provided by collaborators in the United States, Italy and Spain. The prospective study material was composed of cDNA or gDNA derived from T cells, B-cell-depleted T cells, or PBMCs. Subjects who had been exposed to COVID-19, were actively infected with it, or had recovered from it provided the deeply sampled blood TCRbeta repertoires that made up the dataset. The repertoires were released in a freely available public database meant as a resource for research on the immune response to SARS-CoV-2. The samples were drawn from the first 160 participants of the ongoing ImmuneRACE study and from more than 1,000 subjects provided by 6 global collaborators. Sample metadata almost always included a de-identified subject ID, COVID-19 status, age in years and sex. Where HLA class I and class II types were available, the types were taken from metadata supplied by the sample provider, not from assay-based typing. What the authors observed across the whole study: Clinical and demographic metadata were provided uncurated, with the amount varying by source and participant.

Participants in the prospective study were aged roughly 18 to 100 years, lived in under 30 United States geographic areas, and enrolled through a virtual design. Cohort assignment in the prospective study relied on participant-reported clinical history from a screening survey and a study questionnaire. In the prospective study, whole blood, serum and a nasopharyngeal or oropharyngeal swab were collected from each participant by mobile phlebotomists. Additional blood draws and questionnaires over a 2-month period could optionally be provided by prospective study participants. Before DNA extraction, blood samples from the prospective study were shipped at room temperature or frozen. The V end gives up 8 bases and the J end 5 bases, leaving 8 bases in the junction not matched to a gene. The CDR3 runs 15 amino acids, cysteine and phenylalanine included. Only the CDR3 DNA is retained, 45 bases long and in frame from the first base. The germline V gene (reference sequence) provides CDR1 LGHDT and CDR2 YNNKEL.

TCRbeta CDR3 regions were amplified from genomic DNA by means of the immunoSEQ Assay, a bias-controlled multiplex PCR. From the authors' description of their analysis: The number of nucleated cells in each sample was estimated by amplification of reference gene primers within the assay. To quantify the absolute abundance of each unique TCRbeta CDR3 rearrangement, sequence reads were collapsed and filtered. Productive Simpson clonality was computed per sample as the square root of Simpson's diversity index over productive rearrangements. TCRdb re-hosts the immuneACCESS table, in-frame sequences only. Its copies lack some clones; in the studies checked, an unresolved V gene accounts for under half of them, and the cause for the rest is not known. V, J and clone size reflect that table, while D and trimming were determined from the DNA. For this sample the table gives under 250,000 clones, of which approximately 80% were detected only once. The ten largest account for 4.3% of the sample.

Recombination linked TRBV3-1 (or the pseudogene TRBV3-2) to TRBJ2-3; 12 central nucleotides agree with TRBD2. The sequence was obtained from a man aged 30 to 39 with acute COVID-19. Specimen: PBMCs or T cells enriched from blood (not recorded which). The CDR3 protein: CASASGGVIGDTQYF. The nucleotides are TGTGCCAGCGCTAGCGGGGGGGTGATTGGAGATACGCAGTATTTT.